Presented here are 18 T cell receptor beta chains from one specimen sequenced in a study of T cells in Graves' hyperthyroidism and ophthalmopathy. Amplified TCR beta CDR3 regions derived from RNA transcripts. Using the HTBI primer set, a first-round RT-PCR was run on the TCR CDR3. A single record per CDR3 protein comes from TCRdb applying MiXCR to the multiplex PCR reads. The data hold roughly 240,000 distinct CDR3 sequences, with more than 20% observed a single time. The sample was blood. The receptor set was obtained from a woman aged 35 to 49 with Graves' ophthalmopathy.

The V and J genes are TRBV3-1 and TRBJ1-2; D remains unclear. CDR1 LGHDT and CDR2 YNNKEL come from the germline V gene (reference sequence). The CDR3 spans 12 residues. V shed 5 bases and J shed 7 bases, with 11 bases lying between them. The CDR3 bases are TGTGCCAGCAGCTTCCGGACCCTTGGCTACACCTTC. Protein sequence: CASSFRTLGYTF.

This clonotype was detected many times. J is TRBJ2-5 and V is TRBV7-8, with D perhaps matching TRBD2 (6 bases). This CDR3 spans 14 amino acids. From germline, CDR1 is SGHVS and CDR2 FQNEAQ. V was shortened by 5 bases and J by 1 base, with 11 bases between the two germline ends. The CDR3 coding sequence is TGTGCCAGCAGCCCGGGACTTCTCCAAGAGACCCAGTACTTC. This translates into CASSPGLLQETQYF.

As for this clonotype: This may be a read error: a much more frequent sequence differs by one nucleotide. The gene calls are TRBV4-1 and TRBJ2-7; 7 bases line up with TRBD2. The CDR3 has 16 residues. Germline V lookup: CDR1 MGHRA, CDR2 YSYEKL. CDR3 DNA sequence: TGCGCCAGCAGCCAAGTTGGAGTGGGGGGGTTCTACGAGCAGTGCTTC. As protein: CASSQVGVGGFYEQCF.

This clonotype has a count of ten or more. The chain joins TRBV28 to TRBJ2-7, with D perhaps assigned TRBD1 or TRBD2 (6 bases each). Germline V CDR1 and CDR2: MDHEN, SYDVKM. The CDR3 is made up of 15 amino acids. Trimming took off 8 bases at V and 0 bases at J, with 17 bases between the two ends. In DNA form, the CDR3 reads TGTGCCAGCGTCACCTCCGGGGGCAGCTCCTACGAGCAGTACTTC. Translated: CASVTSGGSSYEQYF.

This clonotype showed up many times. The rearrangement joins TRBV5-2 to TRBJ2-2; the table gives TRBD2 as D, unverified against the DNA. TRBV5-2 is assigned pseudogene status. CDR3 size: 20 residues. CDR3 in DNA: TGTGCCAGCAACCTTAGACCCCGTTTCCTAGCGGAGACGAACACCGGGGAGCTGTTTTTT. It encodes CASNLRPRFLAETNTGELFF.

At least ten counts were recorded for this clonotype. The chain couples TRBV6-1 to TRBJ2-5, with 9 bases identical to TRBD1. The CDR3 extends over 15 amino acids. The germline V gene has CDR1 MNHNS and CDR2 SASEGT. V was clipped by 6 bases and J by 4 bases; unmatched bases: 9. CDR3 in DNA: TGTGCCAGCAGGGAAACAGGGGGCGCGGGAGAGACCCAGTACTTC. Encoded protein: CASRETGGAGETQYF.

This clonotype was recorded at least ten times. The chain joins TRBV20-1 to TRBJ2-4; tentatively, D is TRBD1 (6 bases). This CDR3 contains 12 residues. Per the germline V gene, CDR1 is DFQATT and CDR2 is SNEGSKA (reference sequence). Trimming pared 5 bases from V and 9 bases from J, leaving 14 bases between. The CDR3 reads CSASNPDSIQYF. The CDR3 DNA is TGCAGTGCTTCTAACCCGGACAGCATTCAGTACTTC.

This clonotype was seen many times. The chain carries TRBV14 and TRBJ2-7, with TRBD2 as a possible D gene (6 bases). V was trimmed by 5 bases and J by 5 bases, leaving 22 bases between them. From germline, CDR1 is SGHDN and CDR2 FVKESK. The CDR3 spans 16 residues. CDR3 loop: CASSFRPGTWSDEQYF. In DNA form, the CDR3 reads TGTGCCAGCAGCTTCCGACCGGGGACTTGGTCGGACGAGCAGTACTTC.

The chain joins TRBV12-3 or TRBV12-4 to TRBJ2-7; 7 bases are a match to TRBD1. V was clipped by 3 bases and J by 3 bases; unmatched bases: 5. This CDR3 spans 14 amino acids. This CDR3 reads CASSFGDRVYEQYF. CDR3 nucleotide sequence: TGTGCCAGCAGTTTTGGTGACAGGGTCTACGAGCAGTACTTC.

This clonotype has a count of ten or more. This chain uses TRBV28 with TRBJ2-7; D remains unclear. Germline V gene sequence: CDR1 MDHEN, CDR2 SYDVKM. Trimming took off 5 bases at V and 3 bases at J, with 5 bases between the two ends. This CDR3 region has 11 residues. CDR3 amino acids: CASSGFYEQYF. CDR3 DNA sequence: TGTGCCAGCAGTGGATTCTACGAGCAGTACTTC.

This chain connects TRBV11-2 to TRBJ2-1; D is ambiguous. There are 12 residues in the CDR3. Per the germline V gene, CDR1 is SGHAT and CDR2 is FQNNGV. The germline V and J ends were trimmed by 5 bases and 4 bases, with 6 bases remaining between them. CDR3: CASSQNYNEQFF. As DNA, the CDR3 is TGTGCCAGCAGCCAGAATTACAATGAGCAGTTCTTC.

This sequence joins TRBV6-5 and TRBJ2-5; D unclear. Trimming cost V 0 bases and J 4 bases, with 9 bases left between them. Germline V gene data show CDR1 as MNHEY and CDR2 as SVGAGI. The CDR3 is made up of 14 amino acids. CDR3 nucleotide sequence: TGTGCCAGCAGTTACTCGACCCATCGAGAGACCCAGTACTTC. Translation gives CASSYSTHRETQYF.

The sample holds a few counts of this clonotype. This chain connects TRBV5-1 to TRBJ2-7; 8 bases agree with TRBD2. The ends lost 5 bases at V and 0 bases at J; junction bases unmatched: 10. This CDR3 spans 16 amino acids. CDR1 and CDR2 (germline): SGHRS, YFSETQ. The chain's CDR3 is CASSRGTSTASYEQYF. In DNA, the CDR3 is TGCGCCAGCAGTAGGGGGACTAGTACCGCCTCCTACGAGCAGTACTTC. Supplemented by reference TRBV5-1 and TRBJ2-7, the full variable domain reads KAGVTQTPRYLIKTRGQQVTLSCSPISGHRSVSWYQQTPGQGLQFLFEYFSETQRNKGNFPGRFSGRQFSNSRSEMNVSTLELGDSALYLCASSRGTSTASYEQYFGPGTRLTVT.

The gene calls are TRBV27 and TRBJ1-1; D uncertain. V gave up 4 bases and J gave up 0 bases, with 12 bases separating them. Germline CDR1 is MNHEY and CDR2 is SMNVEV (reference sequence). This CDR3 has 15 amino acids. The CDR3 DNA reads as TGTGCCAGCAGTTCAACCTCCACAGTGAACACTGAAGCTTTCTTT. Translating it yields CASSSTSTVNTEAFF.

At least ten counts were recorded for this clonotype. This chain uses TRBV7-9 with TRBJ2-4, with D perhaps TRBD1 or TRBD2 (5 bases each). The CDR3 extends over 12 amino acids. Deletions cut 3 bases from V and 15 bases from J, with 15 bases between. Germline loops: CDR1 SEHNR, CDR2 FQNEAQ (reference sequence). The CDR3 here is CASSFSGTPMYF. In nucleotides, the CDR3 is TGTGCCAGCAGCTTTTCCGGGACCCCAATGTACTTC.

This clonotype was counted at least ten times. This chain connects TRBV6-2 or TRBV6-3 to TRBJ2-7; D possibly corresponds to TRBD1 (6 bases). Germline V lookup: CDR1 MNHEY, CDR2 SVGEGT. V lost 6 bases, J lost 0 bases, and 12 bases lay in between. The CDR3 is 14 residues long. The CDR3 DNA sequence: TGTGCCAGCAGAACGACGGACAGCTCCTACGAGCAGTACTTC. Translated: CASRTTDSSYEQYF.

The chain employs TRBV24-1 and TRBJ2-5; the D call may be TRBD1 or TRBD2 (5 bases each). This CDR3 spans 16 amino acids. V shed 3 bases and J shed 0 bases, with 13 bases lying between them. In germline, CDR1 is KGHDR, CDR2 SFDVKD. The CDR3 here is CATSDRLLGDQETQYF. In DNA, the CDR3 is TGTGCCACCAGTGATCGGCTTTTGGGGGACCAAGAGACCCAGTACTTC.

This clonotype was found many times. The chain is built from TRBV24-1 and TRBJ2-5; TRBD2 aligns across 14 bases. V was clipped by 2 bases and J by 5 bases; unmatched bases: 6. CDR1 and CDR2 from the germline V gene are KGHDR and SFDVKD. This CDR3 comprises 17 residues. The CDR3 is CATSDSGLAGDWETQYF. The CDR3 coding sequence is TGTGCCACCAGTGATTCGGGACTAGCGGGAGATTGGGAGACCCAGTACTTC.